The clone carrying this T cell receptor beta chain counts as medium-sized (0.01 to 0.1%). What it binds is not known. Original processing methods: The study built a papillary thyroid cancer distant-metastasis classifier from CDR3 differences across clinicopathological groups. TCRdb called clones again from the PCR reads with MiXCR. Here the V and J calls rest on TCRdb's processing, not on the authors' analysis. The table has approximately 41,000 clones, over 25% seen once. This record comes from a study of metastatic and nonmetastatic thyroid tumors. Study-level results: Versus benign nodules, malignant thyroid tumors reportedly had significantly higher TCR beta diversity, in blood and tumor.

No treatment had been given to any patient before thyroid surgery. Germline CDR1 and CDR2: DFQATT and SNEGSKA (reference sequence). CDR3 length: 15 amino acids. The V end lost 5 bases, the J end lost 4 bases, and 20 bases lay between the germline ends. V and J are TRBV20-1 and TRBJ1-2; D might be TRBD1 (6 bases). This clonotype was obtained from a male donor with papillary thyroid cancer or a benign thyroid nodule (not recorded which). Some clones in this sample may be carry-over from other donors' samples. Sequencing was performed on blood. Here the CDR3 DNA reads TGCAGTGCTCCCACCCCCGGGACACTGGGCTATGGCTACACCTTC. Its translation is CSAPTPGTLGYGYTF.